This T cell receptor (beta chain) is from a study of blood T cells in healthy people across ages. Overall study results and limits: PBMCs went unsorted, and a conclusive naive versus antigen-experienced comparison was therefore prevented.

A second PCR of 7 to 11 cycles used a sample-barcoded 5' primer and a J-beta primer mix. A single record per CDR3 protein comes from TCRdb applying MiXCR to the 5' RACE reads. The sample carries over 1,200,000 distinct CDR3 sequences, around 59% recorded once. Concerning this clonotype itself: What it binds is unknown.

Trimming stripped 3 bases from V and 5 bases from J, with 11 bases between. The germline V gene has CDR1 KGHDR and CDR2 SFDVKD. This CDR3 comprises 14 residues. The genes are TRBV24-1 and TRBJ2-3; maybe TRBD1 (6 bases). The specimen was blood. The TCR sequence derives from a man aged 18-30 years in good health. Written as DNA, the CDR3 is TGTGCCACCAGTGATAGAGACAGGTTAGATACGCAGTATTTT. Its protein is CATSDRDRLDTQYF.